These 6 T cell receptor beta chains share one sample of origin, sequenced in a study of blood T cell repertoires in COVID-19. The data were produced by immunoSEQ multiplex PCR, yet TCRdb's version contains in-frame clones alone and is incomplete. The data show hundreds of thousands of clones, roughly 89% seen once. The sample comprised PBMCs or T cells enriched from blood (not recorded which). These receptors were collected from a woman in her late teens or twenties with acute COVID-19.

The chain carries TRBV5-1 and TRBJ1-4; 7 nucleotides match TRBD1. The junction had 10 bases not matched to a gene; V was cut back by 5 bases and J by 6 bases. The CDR3 is made up of 15 amino acids. Germline assignment: CDR1 SGHRS and CDR2 YFSETQ. The CDR3 here is CASSFRTGQDEKLFF. CDR3 in DNA: TGCGCCAGCAGTTTTCGGACAGGTCAGGATGAAAAACTGTTTTTT. Drawing the rest from reference TRBV5-1 and TRBJ1-4, the complete variable domain is KAGVTQTPRYLIKTRGQQVTLSCSPISGHRSVSWYQQTPGQGLQFLFEYFSETQRNKGNFPGRFSGRQFSNSRSEMNVSTLELGDSALYLCASSFRTGQDEKLFFGSGTQLSVL.

The chain is built from TRBV18 and TRBJ1-6, with 9 bases matching TRBD1. Trimming took 6 bases from V and 6 from J; bases not matched to a gene: 6. The CDR3 length is 15 residues. Germline-derived CDR1 and CDR2 are KGHSH and LQKENI. The CDR3 DNA sequence: TGTGCCAGCTCTCGGACAGGGGCTGGTAATTCACCCCTCCACTTT. It translates to CASSRTGAGNSPLHF.

The V gene is TRBV2, the J gene TRBJ2-7; 7 bases are shared with TRBD1. This CDR3 comprises 17 residues. CDR1 and CDR2 from the germline V gene are SNHLY and FYNNEI. The V and J ends lost 2 bases and 0 bases, in that order; junction bases with no gene match: 10. The chain's CDR3 is CASSERTWDSSSYEQYF. DNA for the CDR3: TGTGCCAGCAGTGAAAGGACATGGGACAGTAGCTCCTACGAGCAGTACTTC.

This clone has a single count. V and J are TRBV28 and TRBJ1-5; D is unclear. Germline CDR1 and CDR2: MDHEN and SYDVKM. The CDR3 length is 16 residues. The V end was cut by 4 bases, the J end by 2 bases, with 15 bases between. The CDR3 bases are TGTGCCAGCAGTTACCCCCCGGGAAATGGCAATCAGCCCCAGCATTTT. Residues: CASSYPPGNGNQPQHF. Together with reference TRBV28 and TRBJ1-5, the CDR3 gives the full variable domain: DVKVTQSSRYLVKRTGEKVFLECVQDMDHENMFWYRQDPGLGLRLIYFSYDVKMKEKGDIPEGYSVSREKKERFSLILESASTNQTSMYLCASSYPPGNGNQPQHFGDGTRLSIL.

V usage is TRBV5-5 and J usage is TRBJ2-1; D is possibly TRBD2 (6 bases). V dropped 0 bases and J dropped 6 bases, with 19 bases sitting between them. The CDR3 contains 17 residues. The germline V gene has CDR1 SGHKS and CDR2 YYEKEE (reference sequence). CDR3 region: CASSLAGVVGSGNEQFF. In nucleotides, the CDR3 is TGTGCCAGCAGCTTGGCGGGGGTGGTTGGGAGTGGCAATGAGCAGTTCTTC.

The chain employs TRBV6-5 and TRBJ2-7; the match to TRBD1 covers 9 bases. The trim removed 2 bases at V and 6 bases at J, leaving 5 bases unmatched. CDR1 is MNHEY and CDR2 is SVGAGI in the germline V gene. The length of the CDR3 is 14 residues. The CDR3 region is CASSYTGQGSEQYF. CDR3 nucleotides: TGTGCCAGCAGTTACACGGGACAGGGCTCCGAGCAGTACTTC.